Listed below are T cell receptor beta chains from one sample, sequenced in a study of cytomegalovirus exposure and HLA in healthy donors. Assay used: immunoSEQ multiplex PCR; TCRdb lists only in-frame clones, some missing. The sample contains under 120,000 clones, approximately 66% of which appear only once. The sequenced material came from PBMCs. These receptors were taken from a man aged 40-49 years in good health and CMV-seropositive. CDR3s include the opening cysteine and the closing phenylalanine or tryptophan. The D gene is left open where the match is weak. Expanded clones are given a class, and other clones once, few, many or no size at all.

TRBV30	TRBJ1-4	-	TRBD1	TGTGCCTGGAGTGTGCAGGGGGTGAGAGAAAAACTGTTTTTT	CAWSVQGVREKLFF
TRBV10-3	TRBJ1-3	-	TRBD1	TGTGCCATCAGCACGGGGGACAGGGGACTAGGTGGAAACACCATATATTTT	CAISTGDRGLGGNTIYF
TRBV10-1	TRBJ1-5	-	-	TGCGCCAGCAGTGAGTCAAGAGGGCTTGGAGAGCAACCCCAGCATTTT	CASSESRGLGEQPQHF
TRBV2	TRBJ2-5	-	-	TGTGCCAGCAGCGCCCAGGGCGCACAGAAGTACTTC	CASSAQGAQKYF
TRBV28	TRBJ1-4	-	-	TGTGCCAGCAGCCCTTACCGGGTAAATGAAAAACTGTTTTTT	CASSPYRVNEKLFF
TRBV30	TRBJ2-7	-	TRBD1	TGTGCCTGGACCCGAGACAGGGCAAATGAGCAGTACTTC	CAWTRDRANEQYF
TRBV5-1	TRBJ1-1	-	-	TGCGCCAGCAGCTTGAGGCAGGGCCCACTGAACACTGAAGCTTTCTTT	CASSLRQGPLNTEAFF
TRBV21-1	TRBJ2-1	few	-	TGTGCCAGCAGCAAAGCTCGGACAGGGTTTGATGAGCAGTTCTTC	CASSKARTGFDEQFF
TRBV19	TRBJ2-2	-	TRBD1	TGTGCCAGTAGCGGACAGGGAGGATCCGGGGAGCTGTTTTTT	CASSGQGGSGELFF
TRBV15	TRBJ1-2	-	-	TGTGCCACCAGCAGGAAGAGAGATGGCTACACCTTC	CATSRKRDGYTF
TRBV5-5	TRBJ2-5	-	TRBD1	TGTGCCAGCAGCTTTGTCCGGACAGGGGAAGAGACCCAGTACTTC	CASSFVRTGEETQYF
TRBV10-3	TRBJ2-1	-	-	TGTGCCATCAGTGATGTCGGGGATTCCTACAATGAGCAGTTCTTC	CAISDVGDSYNEQFF
TRBV15	TRBJ1-1	once	TRBD1	TGTGCCACCAGTACCGCATACCAGACAGGGAACGGTAGAGCTTTCTTT	CATSTAYQTGNGRAFF
TRBV9	TRBJ1-1	-	TRBD1	TGTGCCAGCAGCGCTCTGATAGCAGGGGGCACTGAAGCTTTCTTT	CASSALIAGGTEAFF
TRBV7-9	TRBJ1-1	once	-	TGTGCCAGCAGCGCGACACAGAACACTGAAGCTTTCTTT	CASSATQNTEAFF
TRBV29-1	TRBJ2-3	few	-	TGCAGCGTTGTCCCAGACATCAGCACAGATACGCAGTATTTT	CSVVPDISTDTQYF
TRBV11-2	TRBJ2-3	-	TRBD2	TGTGCCAGCAGCCCCATCGGTTTAGCGGGAGCAGATACGCAGTATTTT	CASSPIGLAGADTQYF
TRBV28	TRBJ2-3	-	-	TGTGCCAGCAGACTCGGAGGGGTAGCGGTGACAGATACGCAGTATTTT	CASRLGGVAVTDTQYF
TRBV29-1	TRBJ2-3	-	-	TGCAGCGTTGTAACTCACCAGCGGGTGACAGATACGCAGTATTTT	CSVVTHQRVTDTQYF
TRBV28	TRBJ2-5	few	TRBD2	TGTGCCAGCAGTTCCCCGCTGGATAGCGGGAGGGCCGGGGAGACCCAGTACTTC	CASSSPLDSGRAGETQYF
TRBV7-9	TRBJ2-7	-	-	TGTGCCAGCAGCCCGACAAGCAACTCCTACGAGCAGTACTTC	CASSPTSNSYEQYF
TRBV19	TRBJ1-5	once	-	TGTGCCAGTAGGAGGTACGGGGGGGAGGACCAGCATTTT	CASRRYGGEDQHF
TRBV7-8	TRBJ1-1	-	-	TGTGCCAGCAGCTCGACAGCTGAAGCTTTCTTT	CASSSTAEAFF
TRBV19	TRBJ1-1	-	TRBD1	TGTGCCAGTATGGAGGACAGGGGAAACACTGAAGCTTTCTTT	CASMEDRGNTEAFF
TRBV14	TRBJ1-4	-	-	TGTGCCAGCAGCCAAGTTGCATCAAGCACCTCCCGCCGCGGACTGTTTTTT	CASSQVASSTSRRGLFF
TRBV28	TRBJ2-7	-	TRBD1	TGTGCCAGCAGTGCCCGGTTCAGGACAGGCAGCTCCTACGAGCAGTACTTC	CASSARFRTGSSYEQYF
TRBV9	TRBJ1-2	-	TRBD1	TGTGCCAGCAGCATCCGGGACAGGGGAAACTATGGCTACACCTTC	CASSIRDRGNYGYTF
TRBV19	TRBJ1-5	-	TRBD1	TGTGCCAGTAGTATAATGACAGGGAGCGATCAGCCCCAGCATTTT	CASSIMTGSDQPQHF
TRBV28	TRBJ1-1	once	-	TGTGCCAGCAGTTTAGGGCAGGGAGGGACTGAAGCTTTCTTT	CASSLGQGGTEAFF
TRBV6-5	TRBJ1-2	few	-	TGTGCCAGCTCGGGGGTTAGCTATGGCTACACCTTC	CASSGVSYGYTF
TRBV7-2	TRBJ1-5	once	-	TGTGCCAGCAGCTTACTCCAGGGGTCGGAACAGCCCCAGCATTTT	CASSLLQGSEQPQHF
TRBV4-3	TRBJ2-7	-	TRBD2	TGCGCCAGCAGCCAAGACCAGGGACTAGCCACCTACGAGCAGTACTTC	CASSQDQGLATYEQYF
TRBV6-4	TRBJ2-3	-	TRBD2	TGTGCCAGCAGTGTCCTAGCGGGAGAAGTAGATACGCAGTATTTT	CASSVLAGEVDTQYF
TRBV7-9	TRBJ2-2	-	-	TGTGCCAGCACCATAGGAGGTATCGGGGAGCTGTTTTTT	CASTIGGIGELFF
TRBV7-2	TRBJ2-7	-	TRBD2	TGTGCCAGCAGCTTAATCCCTAGCGGGGGCTACGAGCAGTACTTC	CASSLIPSGGYEQYF
TRBV27	TRBJ2-3	-	TRBD2	TGTGCCAGCAGTTTATTGGGACTAGCGGGAGGAGAGACAGATACGCAGTATTTT	CASSLLGLAGGETDTQYF
TRBV5-1	TRBJ1-5	-	-	TGCGCCAGCAGCTTGGATTCAGGTACCGGAGGTCAGCCCCAGCATTTT	CASSLDSGTGGQPQHF
TRBV4-2	TRBJ1-3	-	TRBD1	TGTGCCAGCAGCCCGAGGGGGACAGGGGGCTCTGGAAACACCATATATTTT	CASSPRGTGGSGNTIYF
TRBV30	TRBJ2-1	-	-	TGTGCCTGGAGTACGGACTACCTTAGGTATGAGCAGTTCTTC	CAWSTDYLRYEQFF
TRBV27	TRBJ1-1	-	TRBD1	TGTGCCAGCAGTCAAGACAGGGGGCGGTTGGTTCGGACTGAAGCTTTCTTT	CASSQDRGRLVRTEAFF
TRBV5-4	TRBJ2-2	-	TRBD2	TGTGCCAGCAGATCGGGACTAGCGGGATCCGGGGAGCTGTTTTTT	CASRSGLAGSGELFF
TRBV10-1	TRBJ2-1	-	TRBD1	TGCGCCAGCAGCCTTGGACAGGGGGCAAATGAGCAGTTCTTC	CASSLGQGANEQFF
TRBV9	TRBJ2-1	-	-	TGTGCCAGCAGCCCAGGGACAACCAATGAGCAGTTCTTC	CASSPGTTNEQFF
TRBV9	TRBJ2-7	-	TRBD2	TGTGCCAGCAGCGAACAGACTAGCGGGGGGGAGCAGTACTTC	CASSEQTSGGEQYF